This T cell receptor beta chain comes out of a study of T-cell reconstitution after alpha-beta-depleted transplantation in children. Unique molecular identifiers were built into the TCRbeta library. TCRdb redid the calling of the PCR reads with MiXCR, one entry per CDR3 protein. The profile shows 300,000 or so distinct CDR3 sequences, more than 9% of them singletons. The germline V gene encodes CDR1 LGHDT and CDR2 YNNKEL (reference sequence). The CDR3 has 15 amino acids. The V and J ends lost 11 bases and 7 bases respectively, with 25 bases between them. The specimen was PBMCs from the stem cell graft donor, collected from the stem cell graft. This TCR came from a human donor who donated a stem cell graft to a child with SCID. The chain carries TRBV3-1 and TRBJ2-3; a possible D gene is TRBD1 (5 bases). The chain's CDR3 is CASSKLVTWTHTQYF. The CDR3 DNA sequence: TGTGCCTCCTCCAAGCTGGTGACTTGGACACATACGCAGTATTTT.